This is a list of T cell receptor beta chains from one sample in a study of cytomegalovirus exposure and HLA in healthy donors. Profiling relied on immunoSEQ multiplex PCR, and the TCRdb table lists in-frame clones only, not all of them. The repertoire holds fewer than 250,000 clones, with around 86% as singletons. Sequenced material: PBMCs. These receptors were collected from a woman aged 18-35 years in good health and CMV-seronegative. Each CDR3 is given with its conserved first and last residue. The D gene is left open where the match is weak.

TRBJ1-4 | TRBV29-1 | TRBD1 | TGCAGCGTCAAGGACAGGAGGAATGAAAAACTGTTTTTT | CSVKDRRNEKLFF
TRBJ2-1 | TRBV7-2 | TRBD2 | TGTGCCAGCAGCTCGCTGGGACTAGCGGGAGAGCAGTTCTTC | CASSSLGLAGEQFF
TRBJ2-2 | TRBV7-9 | - | TGTGCCAGCAGCCCTACCCTGGGAGGCGCCACCGGGGAGCTGTTTTTT | CASSPTLGGATGELFF
TRBJ1-1 | TRBV7-9 | TRBD1 | TGTGCCAGCAGCCTAGAGACAGGGACTGAAGCTTTCTTT | CASSLETGTEAFF
TRBJ2-7 | TRBV19 | - | TGTGCCAGTAGTATGATAGGAGGGCCTACCGAGCAGTACTTC | CASSMIGGPTEQYF
TRBJ2-7 | TRBV11-2 | - | TGTGCCAGCAGCTTAGCGTACGGGCAGTACTTC | CASSLAYGQYF
TRBJ2-6 | TRBV11-3 | TRBD1 | TGTGCCAGCAGCCTTGGACAGGGGGCCTCTGGGGCCAACGTCCTGACTTTC | CASSLGQGASGANVLTF
TRBJ2-2 | TRBV7-6 | TRBD2 | TGTGCCAGCAGCCTTAGCGGGGGCCAGAACACCGGGGAGCTGTTTTTT | CASSLSGGQNTGELFF
TRBJ1-3 | TRBV9 | - | TGTGCCAGCAGCGTGGTTCCCTTGACAGTCTCGTACTCTGGAAACACCATATATTTT | CASSVVPLTVSYSGNTIYF
TRBJ2-2 | TRBV7-3 | TRBD1 | TGTGCCAGCAGCCACGGACAGGGGAACACCGGGGAGCTGTTTTTT | CASSHGQGNTGELFF